This T cell receptor (beta chain) was identified in a study of CD8 T cells in ankylosing spondylitis. Trimming stripped 5 bases from V and 4 bases from J, with 8 bases between. Per germline, CDR1 MNHNS and CDR2 SASEGT. CDR3 size: 13 residues. Findings and limits, study-wide: Researchers report that disease-linked clones proved CD8+ and relatively rare in peripheral blood. The clones that were linked to disease were reported to be significantly enriched in matched synovial fluid samples from ankylosing spondylitis patients. Reactive arthritis synovial fluid and blood were previously reported to contain some motif variants. The study identified a TCR beta motif of roughly eight highly homologous variants that appeared characteristic of ankylosing spondylitis blood.

TCR beta libraries were made by quantitative 5'-RACE with molecular barcodes. MiXCR, run by TCRdb on the 5' RACE reads, gives a single entry per CDR3 protein. This table has roughly 370,000 distinct CDR3 sequences, 20% to 25% appearing once. This clonotype has a count of ten or more. The antigen is undetermined. V and J are TRBV6-1 and TRBJ2-2; D possibly uses TRBD1 or TRBD2 (5 bases each). This clonotype originated in a male donor with ankylosing spondylitis. The material sequenced was blood, either unsorted or a sorted T cell fraction (not recorded which). Here the CDR3 DNA reads TGTGCCAGCAGTCGGGACCCCACCGGGGAGCTGTTTTTT. Its translation: CASSRDPTGELFF.